The rows below give T cell receptor beta chains drawn from one sample of a study of blood T cell repertoires in COVID-19. Using immunoSEQ multiplex PCR, the repertoire was profiled, and TCRdb retains in-frame clones only, with some absent. This sample has nearly 200,000 clones, with about 86% found just once. Material: PBMCs or T cells enriched from blood (not recorded which). The receptors originated from a man aged 40-50 years who had recovered from COVID-19. Both conserved end residues are part of each CDR3. A D gene is named only where the DNA matches it firmly. Rows give clone size only sometimes, using once, few, many, or a class for an expanded clone.

>.|TRBV28|.|TRBJ1-1
TGTGCCAGCAGATCCATACAGAACACTGAAGCTTTCTTT
CASRSIQNTEAFF
>.|TRBV27|.|TRBJ2-3
TGTGCCAGCAGTTTCGGAGATACGCAGTATTTT
CASSFGDTQYF
>.|TRBV6-5|.|TRBJ2-7
TGTGCCAGCAGTAAAAACAGGGACCCTGGGTACGAGCAGTACTTC
CASSKNRDPGYEQYF
>.|TRBV18|TRBD1|TRBJ2-2
TGTGCCAGCTCACCACGCCCGACAGGGGACACCGGGGAGCTGTTTTTT
CASSPRPTGDTGELFF
>.|TRBV7-3|.|TRBJ2-2
TGTGCCAGCAGCTATTCCGGGAACACCGGGGAGCTGTTTTTT
CASSYSGNTGELFF
>once|TRBV19|TRBD1|TRBJ1-4
TGTGCCAGTAGTCCCCCGGGACAGGGTACAGGAGGTGAAAAACTGTTTTTT
CASSPPGQGTGGEKLFF
>.|TRBV5-4|.|TRBJ1-6
TGTGCCAGCAGCTTGGAACAGAATAATTCACCCCTCCACTTT
CASSLEQNNSPLHF
>.|TRBV5-4|TRBD1|TRBJ2-5
TGTGCCAGCAGCTTGGCAGGGGGCCAGACCCAGTACTTC
CASSLAGGQTQYF
>.|TRBV5-6|.|TRBJ1-2
TGTGCCAGCAGCTTTTCTCTCGCGGCGGCCGGGGGCTACACCTTC
CASSFSLAAAGGYTF
>.|TRBV7-8|.|TRBJ1-2
TGTGCCAGCAGCAGAGGGGGGGAATCGGTCTATGGCTACACCTTC
CASSRGGESVYGYTF
>.|TRBV7-2|TRBD1|TRBJ2-2
TGTGCCAGCAGCTTCGCTACAGGGGGAGGAACCGGGGAGCTGTTTTTT
CASSFATGGGTGELFF
>.|TRBV5-1|.|TRBJ1-1
TGCGCCAGCAGCTCCGGGGGGTTCACTGAAGCTTTCTTT
CASSSGGFTEAFF
>.|TRBV19|TRBD1|TRBJ1-2
TGTGCCACCCAACAGGGGAATAAGTATGGCTACACCTTC
CATQQGNKYGYTF
>.|TRBV19|.|TRBJ2-7
TGTGCCAGTAGTATGGTACAGGCCACCTACGAGCAGTACTTC
CASSMVQATYEQYF
>.|TRBV24-1|TRBD1|TRBJ1-2
TGTGCCACCAGTGATGGACAGGGCGCCCATGGCTACACCTTC
CATSDGQGAHGYTF
>.|TRBV11-2|TRBD2|TRBJ2-3
TGTGCCAGCAGCCCCCGGACTAGCGGGGGGCCCCTGTCAGATACGCAGTATTTT
CASSPRTSGGPLSDTQYF
>.|TRBV3-1/TRBV3-2|.|TRBJ1-4
TGTGCCAGCAGACACGACGGGGAACTGTTTTTT
CASRHDGELFF
>.|TRBV5-4|.|TRBJ1-1
TGTGCCAGCAGCTTAATGGGGCCGTTCACTGAAGCTTTCTTT
CASSLMGPFTEAFF
>.|TRBV28|.|TRBJ2-7
TGTGCCAGCAGTAGGACAGAGGTGATCGACGAGCAGTACTTC
CASSRTEVIDEQYF
>.|TRBV11-2|TRBD1|TRBJ1-2
TGTGCCAGCAGCCCCCCGGGGGACAGGGTTTACTATGGCTACACCTTC
CASSPPGDRVYYGYTF
>few|TRBV6-2/TRBV6-3|TRBD1|TRBJ2-7
TGTGCCAGCAGTTACGAGACAGGGTACCACGAGCAGTACTTC
CASSYETGYHEQYF
>.|TRBV6-6|.|TRBJ1-2
TGTGCCAGCAGTAAAGAGGCCGAATCCTATGGCTACACCTTC
CASSKEAESYGYTF
>.|TRBV27|TRBD1|TRBJ1-1
TGTGCCAGCAACCATCGGACAGGGCGGGCACTTGAAGCTTTCTTT
CASNHRTGRALEAFF
>.|TRBV9|.|TRBJ1-1
TGTGCCAGCAGCCCAGGGGAGTCTGGATTGAACACTGAAGCTTTCTTT
CASSPGESGLNTEAFF
>.|TRBV7-2|.|TRBJ1-1
TGTGCCAGCAGCTTAGATATGGGGGCAGATAACACTGAAGCTTTCTTT
CASSLDMGADNTEAFF
>.|TRBV5-1|.|TRBJ1-6
TGCGCCAGCAGCCATGGACAGTTTAGGGATTCACCCCTCCACTTT
CASSHGQFRDSPLHF
>.|TRBV6-4|.|TRBJ1-6
TGTGCCAGCAGTGACTCGGGCGGGCGATCACCCCTCCACTTT
CASSDSGGRSPLHF
>few|TRBV18|.|TRBJ2-7
TGTGCCAGCTCACCACCCAGCAGGAAGAATGGGTACGAGCAGTACTTC
CASSPPSRKNGYEQYF
>.|TRBV25-1|.|TRBJ1-1
TGTGCCAGCAGTGAACGGGGGGCGTCGTACACTGAAGCTTTCTTT
CASSERGASYTEAFF
>.|TRBV25-1|.|TRBJ1-1
TGTGCCAGCAGTGACAGATCTCGTAGGGGGAACACTGAAGCTTTCTTT
CASSDRSRRGNTEAFF
>.|TRBV19|TRBD1|TRBJ1-5
TGTGCCAGTGTAACAGGGGGCGGAAGCAATCAGCCCCAGCATTTT
CASVTGGGSNQPQHF
>.|TRBV7-8|TRBD1|TRBJ2-2
TGTGCCAGCAGCCCAACCCGGGACAGGTCCGGGGAGCTGTTTTTT
CASSPTRDRSGELFF
>.|TRBV27|.|TRBJ2-7
TGTGCCAGCAGTCCGACCGGGACATTGAGCTCCTACGAGCAGTACTTC
CASSPTGTLSSYEQYF
>.|TRBV4-3|.|TRBJ1-4
TGCGCCAGCAGCCAAGATGGTAGGGGTAATGAAAAACTGTTTTTT
CASSQDGRGNEKLFF
>.|TRBV7-2|TRBD2|TRBJ2-3
TGTGCCAGCAGCTTAGAAGCGGGGGGTGGGGGCACAGATACGCAGTATTTT
CASSLEAGGGGTDTQYF
>.|TRBV25-1|.|TRBJ1-2
TGTGCCAGCCAAGGGGCGTATGGCTACACCTTC
CASQGAYGYTF
>.|TRBV7-2|TRBD2|TRBJ2-2
TGTGCCAGCAGCCCCCCCTCGGGGGGGCCCACCGGGGAGCTGTTTTTT
CASSPPSGGPTGELFF
>.|TRBV10-2|.|TRBJ2-5
TGCGCCAGCAGTGAGTTGAGGGGGCAAGAGACCCAGTACTTC
CASSELRGQETQYF
>.|TRBV3-1/TRBV3-2|TRBD1|TRBJ1-5
TGTGCCAGCAGCGACAGGGCACACAATCAGCCCCAGCATTTT
CASSDRAHNQPQHF
>.|TRBV18|.|TRBJ1-4
TGTGCCAGCTCCCCACGGCCAGCAACTAATGAAAAACTGTTTTTT
CASSPRPATNEKLFF
>.|TRBV4-2|TRBD1|TRBJ1-2
TGTGCCAGCAGCCAAGAGGGGACAGCTAACTATGGCTACACCTTC
CASSQEGTANYGYTF
>.|TRBV10-3|.|TRBJ1-1
TGTGCCATCAGTGAGTCGGCGGTGGGCACTGAAGCTTTCTTT
CAISESAVGTEAFF
>.|TRBV2|.|TRBJ1-2
TGTGCCAGCAGTGAAGTGGTTTCGGGGGTCTATGGCTACACCTTC
CASSEVVSGVYGYTF
>.|TRBV30|.|TRBJ1-2
TGTGCCTGGTCCGGGAAAGGGGGTAGTGGCTACACCTTC
CAWSGKGGSGYTF
>.|TRBV6-1|.|TRBJ1-2
TGTGCCAGCAGTGAATTTTTGTCTTTCGTCGGTTGTGGCTACACCTTC
CASSEFLSFVGCGYTF
>.|TRBV29-1|TRBD1|TRBJ2-7
TGCAGCGTACTTGCTGAGACAGGGTTCGCCGAGCAGTACTTC
CSVLAETGFAEQYF
>.|TRBV5-4|.|TRBJ1-4
TGTGCCAGCAGCTTGCGGGGGAGGCGAGGAGAAAAACTGTTTTTT
CASSLRGRRGEKLFF
>.|TRBV11-2|.|TRBJ1-3
TGTGCCAGCAGCTTAGGGGCGGCGGGACGCGGAAACACCATATATTTT
CASSLGAAGRGNTIYF
>few|TRBV7-2|TRBD1|TRBJ2-7
TGTGCCAGCAGCCCAGGACAGGGGGGAACCTACGAGCAGTACTTC
CASSPGQGGTYEQYF
>once|TRBV3-1/TRBV3-2|TRBD2|TRBJ2-1
TGTGCCAGCAGCCAAGGGGGGGGAAATGAGCAGTTCTTC
CASSQGGGNEQFF
>.|TRBV11-2|TRBD1|TRBJ1-4
TGTGCCAGCCATTCAGGGGGCGGAAAACTGTTTTTT
CASHSGGGKLFF
>.|TRBV4-2|.|TRBJ1-6
TGTGCCAGCAGCCAAGAGCTAAATTCACCCCTCCACTTT
CASSQELNSPLHF
>.|TRBV5-4|.|TRBJ1-6
TGTGCCAGCAGCTTATCAGACAGATATTCACCCCTCCACTTT
CASSLSDRYSPLHF
>.|TRBV11-2|.|TRBJ1-2
TGTGCCAGCAGGCAGGGCCTTAAGTATGGCTACACCTTC
CASRQGLKYGYTF
>.|TRBV29-1|TRBD1|TRBJ2-1
TGCAGCGTTGAAGGGACAGGGGGCGTCATCTGGGAGCAGTTCTTC
CSVEGTGGVIWEQFF
>.|TRBV12-5|TRBD2|TRBJ2-1
TGTGCTAGTGGCTCCCAATCTTCCGGGACTAGCGGTTACAATGAGCAGTTCTTC
CASGSQSSGTSGYNEQFF
>.|TRBV18|.|TRBJ2-7
TGTGCCAGCTCACCGGTCAGGGCCAGCTCCTACGAGCAGTACTTC
CASSPVRASSYEQYF